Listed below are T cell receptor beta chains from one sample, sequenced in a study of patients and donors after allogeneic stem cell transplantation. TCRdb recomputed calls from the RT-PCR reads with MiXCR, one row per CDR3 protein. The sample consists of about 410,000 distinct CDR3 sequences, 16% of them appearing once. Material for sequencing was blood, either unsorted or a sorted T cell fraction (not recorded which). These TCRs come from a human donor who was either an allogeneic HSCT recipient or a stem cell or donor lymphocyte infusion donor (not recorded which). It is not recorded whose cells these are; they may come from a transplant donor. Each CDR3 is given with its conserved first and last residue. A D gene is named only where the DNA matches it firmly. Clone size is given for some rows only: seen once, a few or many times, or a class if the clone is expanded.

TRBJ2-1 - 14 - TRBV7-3 CASSSHNGISEQFF TGTGCCAGCAGCTCCCACAACGGTATTAGTGAGCAGTTCTTC
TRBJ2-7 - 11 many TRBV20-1 CSARDGYEQYF TGCAGTGCTAGAGACGGGTACGAGCAGTACTTC
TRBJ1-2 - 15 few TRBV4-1 CASSQRTGINYGYTF TGCGCCAGCAGCCAGAGGACGGGGATCAACTATGGCTACACCTTC
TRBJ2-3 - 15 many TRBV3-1 CASSQAAGSTDTQYF TGTGCCAGCAGCCAAGCGGCAGGTAGCACAGATACGCAGTATTTT
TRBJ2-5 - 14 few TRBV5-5 CASSLQGGGETQYF TGTGCCAGCAGCTTACAGGGAGGCGGTGAGACCCAGTACTTC
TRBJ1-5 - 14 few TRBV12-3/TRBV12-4 CASSPLYRVQPQHF TGTGCCAGCAGCCCACTTTACAGGGTCCAGCCCCAGCATTTT
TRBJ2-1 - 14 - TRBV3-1 CASSQGRRMNEQFF TGTGCCAGCAGCCAAGGAAGAAGGATGAATGAGCAGTTCTTC
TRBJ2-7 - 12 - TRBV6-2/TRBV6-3 CASRDHSYEQYF TGTGCCAGCAGGGATCACTCCTACGAGCAGTACTTC
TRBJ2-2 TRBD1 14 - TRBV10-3 CAIRRTGNTGELFF TGTGCCATCAGAAGGACAGGGAACACCGGGGAGCTGTTTTTT
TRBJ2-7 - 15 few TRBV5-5 CASSLVSDPRYEQYF TGTGCCAGCAGCTTGGTGTCAGATCCCCGCTACGAGCAGTACTTC
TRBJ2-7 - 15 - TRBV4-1 CASSQGQTSSYEQYF TGCGCCAGCAGCCAAGGACAGACTAGCTCCTACGAGCAGTACTTC
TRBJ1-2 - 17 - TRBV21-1 CASSKVKGPLSNYGYTF TGTGCCAGCAGCAAAGTTAAGGGGCCCCTCTCTAACTATGGCTACACCTTC
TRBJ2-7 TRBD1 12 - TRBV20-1 CSAITGGDEQYF TGCAGTGCTATCACAGGGGGAGACGAGCAGTACTTC
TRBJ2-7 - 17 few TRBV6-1 CASSEEEGLDPSYEQYF TGTGCCAGCAGTGAGGAGGAGGGCTTGGACCCCTCCTACGAGCAGTACTTC
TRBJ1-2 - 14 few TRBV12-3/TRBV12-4 CASSLGGISYGYTF TGTGCCAGCAGTTTGGGGGGGATCAGCTATGGCTACACCTTC
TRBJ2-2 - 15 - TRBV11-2 CASSNAGTIKGELFF TGTGCCAGCAGCAACGCCGGGACGATTAAGGGGGAGCTGTTTTTT
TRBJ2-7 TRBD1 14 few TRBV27 CASSYRWTGYEQYF TGTGCCAGCAGTTACCGCTGGACAGGCTACGAGCAGTACTTC